Below are 26 T cell receptor beta chains sequenced from a single sample in a study of PD-1 blockade in classical Hodgkin lymphoma. Method: immunoSEQ multiplex PCR; TCRdb's copy keeps in-frame clones and lacks some. The data contain some 40,000 clones, approximately 69% of them singletons. In every patient, relapse followed autologous stem cell transplantation, while exposure to brentuximab vedotin differed. The sample consisted of peripheral blood mononuclear cells (PBMCs), taken before the second cycle of nivolumab. These receptors came from a human donor with classical Hodgkin lymphoma.

This clone was seen more than once but under ten times. The gene calls are TRBV7-6 and TRBJ2-1, with a weak D call TRBD2 (7 bases). The germline V gene has CDR1 SGHVS and CDR2 FNYEAQ. The CDR3 runs 14 residues. Trimming took off 5 bases at V and 5 bases at J, with 13 bases between the two ends. CDR3 sequence: CASSLAGANNEQFF. The CDR3 DNA is TGTGCCAGCAGCCTCGCGGGGGCGAACAATGAGCAGTTCTTC.

The gene calls are TRBV4-3 and TRBJ1-2, with unresolved D. The length of the CDR3 is 16 residues. The ends were cut back, 2 bases at V and 4 bases at J, with 17 bases in the middle. Per the germline V gene, CDR1 is LGHNA and CDR2 is YSLEER. CDR3 sequence reads: CASSQPRTANTYGYTF. The CDR3 nucleotides are TGCGCCAGCAGCCAACCCCGGACGGCTAATACCTATGGCTACACCTTC.

This clone was counted only a few times. This rearrangement joins TRBV19 to TRBJ1-4; TRBD1 matches at 9 bases. The V segment lost 6 bases and the J segment 7 bases; nucleotides outside the gene matches: 6. The CDR3 totals 14 residues. Germline V CDR1 and CDR2: LNHDA, SQIVND (reference sequence). The CDR3 nucleotides read TGTGCCAGTAGGTCGGGACAGGGCGTTGAAAAACTGTTTTTT. Protein sequence: CASRSGQGVEKLFF.

In nucleotides, the CDR3 is TGTGCCATCAGTGCGAACAGTGGGACCTACGAGCAGTACTTC. This sequence encodes CAISANSGTYEQYF. J is TRBJ2-7 and V is TRBV10-3; D not resolved. The CDR3 totals 14 residues. Germline V gene lookup returns CDR1 ENHRY and CDR2 SYGVKD. V lost 4 bases, J lost 2 bases, and 12 bases lay in between.

This CDR3 reads CASSQGVASGSSYEQYF. The CDR3 coding sequence is TGCGCCAGCAGCCAAGGGGTAGCAAGCGGGTCCAGCTACGAGCAGTACTTC. The chain has TRBV4-3 and TRBJ2-7, with D possibly TRBD2 on 6 matching bases. Germline V gene sequence: CDR1 LGHNA, CDR2 YSLEER. There are 17 residues in the CDR3. The ends were cut back, 1 base at V and 3 bases at J, with 19 bases in the middle.

This clone has a handful of counts. This rearrangement joins TRBV6-6 to TRBJ2-5, with D possibly matching TRBD1 (5 bases). V shed 2 bases and J shed 5 bases, with 9 bases lying between them. The CDR3 has 13 residues. Per germline, CDR1 MNHNY and CDR2 SVGAGI (reference sequence). The CDR3 is CASSYRTTETQYF. Here the CDR3 DNA reads TGTGCCAGCAGTTACCGGACAACTGAGACCCAGTACTTC.

The rearrangement joins TRBV2 to TRBJ1-2; the match to TRBD1 covers 9 bases. The CDR3 spans 16 residues. Germline lookup yields CDR1 SNHLY and CDR2 FYNNEI. Germline trimming cut 4 bases from V and 9 bases from J; bases unmatched to any gene: 15. DNA for the CDR3: TGTGCCAGCAGTGTGGTCCGGGGGCGACAGGGGGGAAGCTACACCTTC. Residues: CASSVVRGRQGGSYTF.

The V gene is TRBV6-5, the J gene TRBJ1-4; no clear D gene. CDR3 length: 15 residues. Germline CDR1 MNHEY, CDR2 SVGAGI. Trimming left V 2 bases short and J 0 bases short, with 7 bases between. For the CDR3, the DNA is TGTGCCAGCAGTTACCAGAACCCAACTAATGAAAAACTGTTTTTT. This codes for CASSYQNPTNEKLFF.

The rearrangement links TRBV2 to TRBJ1-4; 7 bases match TRBD1. The ends lost 5 bases at V and 0 bases at J; junction bases unmatched: 3. This CDR3 has 15 amino acids. The V gene's germline CDR1 is SNHLY and CDR2 FYNNEI. The CDR3 is CASSQQGTTNEKLFF. CDR3 coding DNA: TGTGCCAGCAGTCAACAGGGGACAACTAATGAAAAACTGTTTTTT. The complete variable domain, with remaining parts taken from reference TRBV2 and TRBJ1-4, reads EPEVTQTPSHQVTQMGQEVILRCVPISNHLYFYWYRQILGQKVEFLVSFYNNEISEKSEIFDDQFSVERPDGSNFTLKIRSTKLEDSAMYFCASSQQGTTNEKLFFGSGTQLSVL.

V usage is TRBV11-3 and J usage is TRBJ2-1, with 7 bases identical to TRBD2. The CDR3 runs 14 residues. Trimming removed 1 base from V and 9 bases from J; junction bases left unmatched: 6. Per germline, CDR1 SGHNT and CDR2 YENEEA. The CDR3 here is CASSLAGGRAEQFF. The CDR3 nucleotides are TGTGCCAGCAGCTTAGCGGGGGGTAGGGCTGAGCAGTTCTTC.

The rearrangement joins TRBV2 to TRBJ1-4; tentative D call: TRBD1 (5 bases). This CDR3 is 16 amino acids long. The V gene lost 6 bases and the J gene lost 0 bases, with 14 bases spanning the gap. Germline V gene data show CDR1 as SNHLY and CDR2 as FYNNEI. Here the CDR3 DNA reads TGTGCCAGCAGAGCTAGCCTACAGGCAACTAATGAAAAACTGTTTTTT. This codes for CASRASLQATNEKLFF.

This clone has only one observation. The V gene is TRBV4-3, the J gene TRBJ2-7; 7 bases fit TRBD1. J was trimmed by 2 bases and V by 6 bases; bases with no gene match: 10. This CDR3 region has 15 residues. The germline V gene encodes CDR1 LGHNA and CDR2 YSLEER. CDR3 nucleotides: TGCGCCAGCAGTCCGGGACAGTCTCTAACCTACGAGCAGTACTTC. Amino acids: CASSPGQSLTYEQYF.

This clone was seen a single time. The J gene is TRBJ2-1, the V gene TRBV7-8; TRBD2 agrees at 11 bases. The CDR3 consists of 14 residues. J was trimmed by 9 bases and V by 3 bases; bases with no gene match: 4. CDR1 and CDR2 from the germline V gene are SGHVS and FQNEAQ. The CDR3 DNA is TGTGCCAGCAGCTTCACCGGACTAGCGGGTGAGCAGTTCTTC. Amino acids: CASSFTGLAGEQFF.

This clone was observed a single time. This chain joins TRBV10-3 and TRBJ2-2; D remains ambiguous. Germline values: CDR1 ENHRY, CDR2 SYGVKD. The CDR3 sequence is 13 residues long. V lost 10 bases, J lost 1 base, and 10 bases lay in between. As DNA, the CDR3 is TGTGCCACCCGGACGGTGAACACCGGGGAGCTGTTTTTT. This encodes CATRTVNTGELFF.

The V call is TRBV23-1, the J call TRBJ1-1; D gene ambiguous. Being an ORF, TRBV23-1 has a function that is uncertain. CDR3 length: 12 amino acids. V gave up 5 bases and J gave up 3 bases, with 7 bases separating them. The CDR3 sequence is CASSNLDTEAFF. In DNA form, the CDR3 reads TGCGCCAGCAGTAATCTGGACACTGAAGCTTTCTTT.

The genes are TRBV11-2 and TRBJ1-2; possibly TRBD1 for D (5 bases). Trimming took 4 bases from V and 8 from J, leaving 8 bases between them. The CDR3 consists of 11 residues. CDR1 is SGHAT, CDR2 FQNNGV, per germline. The CDR3 is CASSSYRGYTF. CDR3 sequence (DNA): TGTGCCAGCAGCTCATACAGGGGCTACACCTTC.

V gene TRBV27 combines with J gene TRBJ2-1; D call uncertain. The CDR3 covers 13 residues. Looked up from germline, CDR1 is MNHEY and CDR2 is SMNVEV (reference sequence). Trimming took 6 bases from V and 6 from J, leaving 12 bases between them. The CDR3, as DNA: TGTGCCAGCAGGCCCCTAGTTTCCAATGAGCAGTTCTTC. It encodes CASRPLVSNEQFF.

This chain connects TRBV18 to TRBJ2-2, with D hard to call. The V end lost 3 bases, the J end lost 5 bases, and 13 bases lay between the germline ends. The CDR3 has 15 amino acids. Germline V CDR1 and CDR2: KGHSH, LQKENI. DNA of the CDR3: TGTGCCAGCTCACCGTTGAATGATGTGACCGGGGAGCTGTTTTTT. This gives the protein CASSPLNDVTGELFF.

The count of this clone is one. The CDR3: CASSPYRDRAYGYTF. Here the CDR3 DNA reads TGTGCCAGCTCACCCTACCGGGACAGGGCCTATGGCTACACCTTC. The V gene is TRBV18, the J gene TRBJ1-2; 9 bases map to TRBD1. CDR3 length: 15 amino acids. The germline V gene encodes CDR1 KGHSH and CDR2 LQKENI. Germline trimming cut 3 bases from V and 4 bases from J; bases unmatched to any gene: 6.

This clone was found a few times. The rearrangement links TRBV19 to TRBJ1-4, with TRBD1 matching 8 bases. Germline CDR1 and CDR2: LNHDA and SQIVND (reference sequence). The J segment lost 6 bases and the V segment lost 6 bases, leaving 9 bases of the junction unmatched. CDR3 size: 15 residues. The DNA for the CDR3 is TGTGCCAGTAGAGGCCCCCAGGGGGCATATGAAAAACTGTTTTTT. Encoded protein: CASRGPQGAYEKLFF.

The V gene is TRBV7-2, the J gene TRBJ1-5, with no clear D. The CDR3 length is 16 residues. Germline V gene sequence: CDR1 SGHTA, CDR2 FQGNSA. V was cut by 1 base and J by 4 bases, with 14 bases left in between. This chain's CDR3 is CASSLDSSRRNQPQHF. The CDR3, as DNA: TGTGCCAGCAGCTTAGACAGTTCAAGGAGAAATCAGCCCCAGCATTTT.

As for this clone: Other DNA sequences in this sample translate to the same CDR3. The chain uses TRBV5-1 and TRBJ2-5; TRBD1 or TRBD2 may be the D gene (5 bases each). The CDR3 covers 16 residues. Per germline, CDR1 SGHRS and CDR2 YFSETQ. Trimming pared 5 bases from V and 5 bases from J, leaving 22 bases between. The CDR3 reads CASRVTGSQAGETQYF. In nucleotides, the CDR3 is TGCGCCAGCAGAGTGACGGGGTCCCAGGCAGGGGAGACCCAGTACTTC.

The chain is built from TRBV27 and TRBJ2-4; D not certain. Trimming removed 4 bases at V and 2 bases at J, with 24 bases between. Germline V CDR1 and CDR2: MNHEY, SMNVEV (reference sequence). The length of the CDR3 is 19 residues. The CDR3 region has the DNA TGTGCCAGCAGTTCTCGGGCAAATACAGCCTCTCCTACCAAAAACATTCAGTACTTC. It specifies CASSSRANTASPTKNIQYF.

The genes are TRBV18 and TRBJ2-2, with TRBD1 as a possible D gene (5 bases). Germline V lookup: CDR1 KGHSH, CDR2 LQKENI. Trimming left V 0 bases short and J 8 bases short, with 13 bases between. The CDR3 spans 15 residues. As DNA, the CDR3 is TGTGCCAGCTCACCACCTCGAGCCAGGGCTGGGGAGCTGTTTTTT. Protein product: CASSPPRARAGELFF.

This chain connects TRBV7-2 to TRBJ2-1; TRBD2 matches 13 bases. CDR1 SGHTA and CDR2 FQGNSA come from the germline V gene. This CDR3 has 15 amino acids. With 5 bases clipped from V and 9 bases from J, the junction kept 7 bases outside the gene matches. The CDR3 loop is CASSLRTSGRGEQFF. The CDR3 coding sequence is TGTGCCAGCAGCCTCCGGACTAGCGGGAGAGGTGAGCAGTTCTTC.

This clone was recorded only once. This sequence joins TRBV21-1 and TRBJ2-3; no DNA check was done on the table's D call, TRBD1. TRBV21-1 is noted as a pseudogene. The CDR3 is made up of 16 amino acids. This CDR3 reads CASPTRDRGPTDTQYF. CDR3 DNA sequence: TGTGCCAGCCCCACAAGGGACAGGGGGCCCACAGATACGCAGTATTTT.